The T cell receptor (beta chain) under discussion was sequenced for a study of T cell changes during pregnancy in multiple sclerosis (dated by TCRdb to about 2019). Regarding the study in general: The study examined how the T cell repertoire changed over the course of pregnancy in women with multiple sclerosis.

About this clone: The antigen it binds to is not known. Per-base quality was not reported, and no clone a single base away is much larger than it.

The library was generated by the immunoSEQ multiplex PCR assay. As stored in TCRdb, this immuneACCESS dataset retains in-frame rearrangements with V and J assigned. A fraction of the clones does not appear; measured against another copy, unresolved V genes explain less than half of the discrepancy, and the remainder lacks a known reason. The sample table lists 35,000 to 40,000 clones, 91% of them with a count of one. Under 6.5% of the sample is taken by the ten largest. Inclusive of the bounding cysteine and phenylalanine, the CDR3 is 15 residues long. Just the 45-base CDR3 DNA is kept, in frame starting at base 1. Looking up the germline V gene yields CDR1 SGHTA and CDR2 FQGNSA. The junction carries 18 bases between V and J, which are trimmed by 3 bases and 7 bases respectively.

Material: CD8+ T cells from peripheral blood mononuclear cells, obtained in the second trimester of pregnancy. The TCR comes from a female donor with multiple sclerosis, enrolled in a pregnancy study. The chain employs TRBV7-2 and TRBJ1-1, and possibly TRBD1, on 5 matching bases. Read as DNA, the sequence is TGTGCCAGCAGCTTCGCGGGGCGGATTAAAGATGAAGCTTTCTTT. Its protein product is CASSFAGRIKDEAFF.